Reported below is one T cell receptor beta chain. The data derive from a study of blood T cell repertoires in COVID-19. Sequencing was performed with immunoSEQ multiplex PCR; in TCRdb, only in-frame clones are kept and a portion is missing. Of some 29,000 clones listed, approximately 83% are singletons. The material sequenced was peripheral blood. The clonotype was recovered from an elderly woman with COVID-19, enrolled during active disease.

The CDR3: CASSQGALRETQYF. In nucleotides, the CDR3 is TGTGCCAGCAGCCAAGGTGCCCTACGAGAGACCCAGTACTTC. The V and J genes are TRBV3-1 (or the pseudogene TRBV3-2) and TRBJ2-5, with no clear D. The CDR3 totals 14 residues. V lost 1 base and J 4 bases, leaving 10 bases between the germline ends. CDR1 is LGHDT, CDR2 YNNKEL, per germline (reference sequence).